The T cell receptor (beta chain) described here comes from a study of T cell responses to AZD1222 COVID-19 vaccine. Study background: Second-dose timings of about 4 or about 12 weeks were pooled. Notes on the study in general: All repertoire sampling was performed exclusively after the peak T cell response. Possibly, clonal diversity was underestimated; donors were largely white British and included more females.

Here immunoSEQ multiplex PCR was the method, and the copy in TCRdb shows in-frame clones only, minus some. The data hold some 150,000 clones, with roughly nine tenths observed a single time. A word on this clone: Antigen: not known.

The sequence came from an adult in good health. The sample was peripheral blood, taken on day 0 of AZD1222 vaccination.

The DNA for the CDR3 is TGTGCCAGCAGTCGTGGGGATGCTTTAACAGATACGCAGTATTTT. As protein: CASSRGDALTDTQYF. The V and J genes are TRBV28 and TRBJ2-3; no reliable D call. The germline gives CDR1 MDHEN, CDR2 SYDVKM. V lost 5 bases, J lost 3 bases, and 15 bases lay in between. This CDR3 has 15 residues.